Presented here are 30 T cell receptor beta chains from one specimen sequenced in a study of early T cells in non-severe SARS-CoV-2 infection. One entry per CDR3 protein, called by TCRdb with MiXCR from the 5' RACE reads. Of about 80,000 distinct CDR3 sequences listed, around 10% were seen once; the top ten hold approximately 2.6%. What was sequenced was whole blood. The receptors derive from an adult who was a healthcare worker with PCR-confirmed SARS-CoV-2 infection or an uninfected control (not recorded which).

This clonotype has a handful of counts. This chain connects TRBV29-1 to TRBJ2-1; D not certain. With 7 bases removed from V and 1 base from J, the gap between germline ends came to 11 bases. CDR1 and CDR2 from the germline V gene are SQVTM and ANQGSEA. This CDR3 contains 13 residues. As DNA, the CDR3 is TGCAGCGCCGACGGCGGTTCCTACAATGAGCAGTTCTTC. It translates to CSADGGSYNEQFF.

This clonotype was counted only a few times. The chain carries TRBV11-2 and TRBJ1-3; D call uncertain. Germline V CDR1 and CDR2: SGHAT, FQNNGV. V was shortened by 2 bases and J by 0 bases, with 17 bases between the two germline ends. This CDR3 has 18 amino acids. The CDR3 region is CASSLWVREPISGNTIYF. CDR3 nucleotide sequence: TGTGCCAGCAGCTTATGGGTCCGCGAGCCCATCTCTGGAAACACCATATATTTT.

The sample holds many counts of this clonotype. V is TRBV7-9 and J is TRBJ1-4; D is undetermined. V lost 1 base to trimming and J lost 0 bases, with 6 bases between them. In germline, CDR1 is SEHNR, CDR2 FQNEAQ (reference sequence). This CDR3 is built from 15 residues. DNA for the CDR3: TGTGCCAGCAGCTTAGGGGGTTCAACTAATGAAAAACTGTTTTTT. It specifies CASSLGGSTNEKLFF.

This clonotype was seen a handful of times. The chain links TRBV29-1 to TRBJ1-1; no clear D gene. Trimming took off 2 bases at V and 1 base at J, with 2 bases between the two ends. This CDR3 is 11 amino acids long. Looked up from germline, CDR1 is SQVTM and CDR2 is ANQGSEA. The CDR3 region is CSVESNTEAFF. The CDR3 DNA reads as TGCAGCGTTGAATCGAACACTGAAGCTTTCTTT.

This clonotype was found many times. This chain links TRBV7-2 with TRBJ2-2; D possibly corresponds to TRBD1 (6 bases). CDR1 is SGHTA and CDR2 is FQGNSA in the germline V gene. V lost 5 bases to trimming and J lost 6 bases, with 13 bases between them. The CDR3 sequence is 14 residues long. The CDR3 region has the DNA TGTGCCAGCAGCCTCCAGTGGGGGCCCGGGGAGCTGTTTTTT. Protein sequence: CASSLQWGPGELFF.

The chain links TRBV20-1 to TRBJ2-3; D is perhaps TRBD1 (5 bases). The V gene's germline CDR1 is DFQATT and CDR2 SNEGSKA (reference sequence). V gave up 0 bases and J gave up 4 bases, with 14 bases separating them. This CDR3 comprises 15 residues. CDR3 amino acids: CSARDRKGSSDTQYF. For the CDR3, the DNA is TGCAGTGCTAGAGATCGTAAGGGGTCGTCAGATACGCAGTATTTT.

This clonotype turned up a few times. The chain recombines TRBV11-2 with TRBJ2-7, with 7 positions matching TRBD1. The CDR3 covers 15 residues. V trimming: 4 bases; J trimming: 5 bases; junction bases outside the gene matches: 11. Germline V gives CDR1 SGHAT, CDR2 FQNNGV. DNA of the CDR3: TGTGCCAGCAGCTCAACCTCGACAGGGCTACACGAGCAGTACTTC. Protein product: CASSSTSTGLHEQYF.

This sequence joins TRBV20-1 and TRBJ1-1; tentative D call: TRBD1 (5 bases). Germline CDR1 reads DFQATT; CDR2 reads SNEGSKA (reference sequence). V was pared by 0 bases and J by 1 base, with 9 bases between. The CDR3 totals 14 residues. The CDR3 here is CSARDSGPNTEAFF. DNA for the CDR3: TGCAGTGCTAGAGATTCAGGGCCGAACACTGAAGCTTTCTTT.

This clonotype showed up many times. The chain has TRBV5-5 and TRBJ1-2; D gene uncertain. The CDR3 contains 16 residues. V was trimmed by 0 bases and J by 4 bases, leaving 16 bases between them. The germline gives CDR1 SGHKS, CDR2 YYEKEE (reference sequence). The CDR3 coding sequence is TGTGCCAGCAGCTTGGTCGGACTACAGCTAGGCTATGGCTACACCTTC. Protein product: CASSLVGLQLGYGYTF.

In this sample, this clonotype turned up a few times. The chain carries TRBV11-2 and TRBJ2-3, with a tentative D call TRBD1 (6 bases). V was clipped by 5 bases and J by 4 bases, with 16 bases between them. Germline V gives CDR1 SGHAT, CDR2 FQNNGV. The CDR3 has 15 amino acids. CDR3 DNA: TGTGCCAGCAGCCTACAGGGTAGAGACGCAGATACGCAGTATTTT. Its protein is CASSLQGRDADTQYF.

This clonotype showed up many times. The rearrangement joins TRBV2 to TRBJ1-3; D possibly corresponds to TRBD1 (6 bases). The length of the CDR3 is 15 residues. Germline loops: CDR1 SNHLY, CDR2 FYNNEI. V was pared by 6 bases and J by 2 bases, with 14 bases between. CDR3 sequence: CASSRTGSPGNTIYF. CDR3 DNA: TGTGCCAGCAGCCGAACAGGGTCCCCTGGAAACACCATATATTTT.

This chain joins TRBV28 and TRBJ2-7, with TRBD2 as a possible D gene (5 bases). V was shortened by 3 bases and J by 7 bases, with 13 bases between the two germline ends. CDR3 length: 13 residues. The germline gives CDR1 MDHEN, CDR2 SYDVKM. The CDR3 bases are TGTGCCAGCAGTTTTGGGGAGACGGGGGAGCAGTACTTC. Translation gives CASSFGETGEQYF.

This clonotype has ten or more counts. The chain employs TRBV5-6 and TRBJ2-2, with no clear D. Trimming took off 0 bases at V and 6 bases at J, with 9 bases between the two ends. The V gene's germline CDR1 is SGHDT and CDR2 YYEEEE. The CDR3 consists of 14 residues. CDR3 amino acids: CASSLARGAGELFF. The CDR3 nucleotides are TGTGCCAGCAGCTTGGCGAGAGGCGCCGGGGAGCTGTTTTTT.

The rearrangement uses TRBV28 and TRBJ2-5, with 10 bases fitting TRBD1. This CDR3 contains 16 residues. J was trimmed by 4 bases and V by 8 bases; bases with no gene match: 13. Germline-derived CDR1 and CDR2 are MDHEN and SYDVKM. In nucleotides, the CDR3 is TGTGCCAGCGGAACTCCGGGACAGGGGTCGGGAGAGACCCAGTACTTC. Its protein is CASGTPGQGSGETQYF.

Only a few counts were recorded for this clonotype. In DNA form, the CDR3 reads TGTGCCAGCAGCCAGGGGGGTTTAAGGGGCTCCTACAATGAGCAGTTCTTC. Translating gives CASSQGGLRGSYNEQFF. J is TRBJ2-1 and V is TRBV4-2, with a tentative D call TRBD2 (6 bases). Trimming shortened V by 3 bases and J by 0 bases, and 15 bases separated the two germline ends. The CDR3 contains 17 residues. CDR1 and CDR2 from the germline V gene are LGHNA and YNFKEQ.

In its sample, this clonotype was seen once. This rearrangement joins TRBV5-5 to TRBJ1-5, with D unclear. Trimming removed 7 bases at V and 4 bases at J, with 3 bases between. This CDR3 has 10 residues. CDR1 and CDR2 from the germline V gene are SGHKS and YYEKEE (reference sequence). The chain's CDR3 is CASLNQPQHF. DNA of the CDR3: TGTGCCAGCTTGAATCAGCCCCAGCATTTT. The variable domain in full, with the rest retrieved from reference TRBV5-5 and TRBJ1-5, is DAGVTQSPTHLIKTRGQQVTLRCSPISGHKSVSWYQQVLGQGPQFIFQYYEKEERGRGNFPDRFSARQFPNYSSELNVNALLLGDSALYLCASLNQPQHFGDGTRLSIL.

The CDR3 DNA sequence: TGTGCCAGCAGCTCCATAAGGGGGACAAACACCGGGGAGCTGTTTTTT. It encodes CASSSIRGTNTGELFF. The rearrangement joins TRBV9 to TRBJ2-2; D possibly corresponds to TRBD1 (6 bases). CDR3 length: 16 residues. Trimming pared 4 bases from V and 2 bases from J, leaving 15 bases between. The germline gives CDR1 SGDLS, CDR2 YYNGEE. The full variable domain, with the rest looked up from reference TRBV9 and TRBJ2-2, is DSGVTQTPKHLITATGQRVTLRCSPRSGDLSVYWYQQSLDQGLQFLIQYYNGEERAKGNILERFSAQQFPDLHSELNLSSLELGDSALYFCASSSIRGTNTGELFFGEGSRLTVL.

This clonotype has a count of ten or more. The V and J genes are TRBV12-3 or TRBV12-4 and TRBJ1-1, with TRBD1 matching over 8 bases. Trimming cost V 3 bases and J 0 bases; bases outside gene matches: 12. This CDR3 spans 18 amino acids. CDR3 amino acids: CASSFFRGQEDMNTEAFF. In nucleotides, the CDR3 is TGTGCCAGCAGTTTTTTTAGGGGACAGGAAGACATGAACACTGAAGCTTTCTTT.

The V gene is TRBV3-1, the J gene TRBJ1-1, with D possibly matching TRBD1 (5 bases). Germline V lookup: CDR1 LGHDT, CDR2 YNNKEL (reference sequence). The V end was cut by 0 bases, the J end by 4 bases, with 12 bases between. There are 15 residues in the CDR3. The chain's CDR3 is CASSQERRDTTEAFF. Here the CDR3 DNA reads TGTGCCAGCAGCCAAGAACGCAGGGATACCACTGAAGCTTTCTTT.

Ten or more counts support this clonotype. This sequence joins TRBV7-8 and TRBJ2-1, with TRBD2 identical over 7 bases. This CDR3 region has 15 residues. CDR1 SGHVS and CDR2 FQNEAQ come from the germline V gene. Trimming at V came to 6 bases and at J to 4 bases, leaving 9 bases not matched to a gene. The CDR3 DNA is TGTGCCAGCAGTCAGGGAGGCGGGAGTTACAATGAGCAGTTCTTC. This gives the protein CASSQGGGSYNEQFF.

This clonotype was counted between two and nine times. The V call is TRBV21-1, the J call TRBJ2-5; TRBD1 is taken as the D call from the table, unchecked against the DNA. TRBV21-1 is a pseudogene segment. The CDR3 runs to 18 residues. CDR3 sequence reads: CASSKGLRGGGPGETQYF. The CDR3 coding sequence is TGTGCCAGCAGCAAAGGACTTCGAGGAGGGGGCCCAGGAGAGACCCAGTACTTC.

This clonotype was detected a few times. Sequence at one end of the junction differs from germline and may be a read error. This sequence joins TRBV7-7 and TRBJ2-5; D possibly corresponds to TRBD2 (6 bases). The CDR3 totals 12 residues. The germline CDR1 and CDR2 sequences are SSHAT and FNYEAQ (reference sequence). The CDR3 nucleotides read TGTGCTAGCAGCTTAGGGCCGGGAGCCGTGTACTTC. This translates into CASSLGPGAVYF.

This clonotype was found a few times. V usage is TRBV14 and J usage is TRBJ1-1; no firm D call. Trimming took off 4 bases at V and 11 bases at J, with 14 bases between the two ends. Per the germline V gene, CDR1 is SGHDN and CDR2 is FVKESK. The length of the CDR3 is 12 residues. The DNA for the CDR3 is TGTGCCAGCAGCCTCAAGTCGCCGGGGGCTTTCTTT. Residues: CASSLKSPGAFF.

This sequence joins TRBV30 and TRBJ2-1; TRBD2 aligns across 11 bases. The length of the CDR3 is 14 residues. V lost 5 bases to trimming and J lost 7 bases; unmatched junction nucleotides: 7. Germline V CDR1 and CDR2: GTSNPN, SVGIG (reference sequence). CDR3 DNA: TGTGCCTGGGGTACTAGCGGGGGTGTAAATGAGCAGTTCTTC. It yields the protein CAWGTSGGVNEQFF.

This rearrangement joins TRBV12-3 or TRBV12-4 to TRBJ1-5; TRBD1 might be the D (6 bases). V was cut by 6 bases and J by 7 bases, with 10 bases left in between. There are 12 residues in the CDR3. The CDR3: CASSAQGQPQHF. The CDR3 DNA follows: TGTGCCAGCAGCGCGCAGGGGCAGCCCCAGCATTTT.

In this sample, this clonotype turned up a few times. The gene calls are TRBV24-1 and TRBJ2-1; 9 nucleotides agree with TRBD2. Trimming cost V 3 bases and J 7 bases; bases outside gene matches: 9. The CDR3 consists of 16 residues. Germline V gene data show CDR1 as KGHDR and CDR2 as SFDVKD. Written as DNA, the CDR3 is TGTGCCACCAGTGATCTAGCTAGCGGGGTCCGGAATGAGCAGTTCTTC. Its translation: CATSDLASGVRNEQFF.

The sample holds many counts of this clonotype. J is TRBJ2-3 and V is TRBV30, with 9 bases that match TRBD2. CDR1 and CDR2 from the germline V gene are GTSNPN and SVGIG (reference sequence). V shed 3 bases and J 3 bases; nucleotides not matched to a gene: 7. This CDR3 comprises 15 residues. Here the CDR3 DNA reads TGTGCCTGGAGCCCGATGACTAGCGGTACAGATACGCAGTATTTT. Translation: CAWSPMTSGTDTQYF.

This clonotype was picked up a small number of times. The chain recombines TRBV28 with TRBJ1-5; D remains unclear. The CDR3 has 12 amino acids. V was clipped by 6 bases and J by 8 bases, with 11 bases between them. CDR1 and CDR2 from the germline V gene are MDHEN and SYDVKM. The CDR3 spells CASRALRKPQHF. DNA of the CDR3: TGTGCCAGCAGAGCCCTGAGGAAGCCCCAGCATTTT.

The sample holds a few counts of this clonotype. The V gene is TRBV10-3, the J gene TRBJ2-7; D is ambiguous. The CDR3 contains 12 residues. Germline V lookup: CDR1 ENHRY, CDR2 SYGVKD. V was cut by 8 bases and J by 5 bases, with 13 bases left in between. The DNA for the CDR3 is TGTGCCATCTGCGACCACGGTAACGAGCAGTACTTC. Translation gives CAICDHGNEQYF.

V is TRBV5-1 and J is TRBJ1-2; no clear D. In germline, CDR1 is SGHRS, CDR2 YFSETQ. V gave up 4 bases and J gave up 8 bases, with 15 bases separating them. The length of the CDR3 is 13 residues. The CDR3 DNA is TGCGCCAGCAGCCCCGGCGGGGAGGAAGGCTACACCTTC. Its protein is CASSPGGEEGYTF.